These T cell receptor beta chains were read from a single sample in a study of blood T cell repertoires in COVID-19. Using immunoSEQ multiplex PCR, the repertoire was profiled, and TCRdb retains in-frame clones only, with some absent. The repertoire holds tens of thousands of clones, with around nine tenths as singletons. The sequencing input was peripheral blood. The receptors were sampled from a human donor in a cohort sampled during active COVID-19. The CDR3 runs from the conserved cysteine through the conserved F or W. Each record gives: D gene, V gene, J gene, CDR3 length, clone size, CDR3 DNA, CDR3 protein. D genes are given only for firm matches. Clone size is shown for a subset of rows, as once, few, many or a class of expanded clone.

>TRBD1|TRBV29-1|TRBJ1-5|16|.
TGCAGCGTGGAGAAAGGACAGGGGCTATATTATAAGCGCCAGCATTTT
CSVEKGQGLYYKRQHF
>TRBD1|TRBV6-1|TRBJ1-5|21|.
TGTGCCAGCAGTGAAAGCGACTCCGGGACAGTCTTTCCCAATAGCAATCAGCCCCAGCATTTT
CASSESDSGTVFPNSNQPQHF
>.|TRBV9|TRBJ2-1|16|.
TGTGCCAGCAGCGTAGCTACCTCGGGGGTGAGCAATGAGCAGTTCTTC
CASSVATSGVSNEQFF
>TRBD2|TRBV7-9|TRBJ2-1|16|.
TGTGCCAGCAGCTTAGCGGGGACTAGCTCCTACAATGAGCAGTTCTTC
CASSLAGTSSYNEQFF
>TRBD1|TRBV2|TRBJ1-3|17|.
TGTGCCAGCAGACGAGTGGGGACAGGGTCCTCTGGAAACACCATATATTTT
CASRRVGTGSSGNTIYF
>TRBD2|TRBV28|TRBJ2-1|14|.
TGTGCCAGCAGTTCGCGGGAGGGCTGGAATGAGCAGTTCTTC
CASSSREGWNEQFF
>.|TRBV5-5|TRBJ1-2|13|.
TGTGCCAGCAGCGCGACAGAGTACTATGGCTACACCTTC
CASSATEYYGYTF
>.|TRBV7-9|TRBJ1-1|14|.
TGTGCCAGCAGCTTGACAGAACTGAACACTGAAGCTTTCTTT
CASSLTELNTEAFF
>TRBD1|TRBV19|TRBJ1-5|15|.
TGTGCCAGTAGTGATGGACAGGGGGGATTCCAGCCCCAGCATTTT
CASSDGQGGFQPQHF
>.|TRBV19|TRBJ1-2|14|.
TGTGCCAGTAGTATTTCAGAAGGGAGGTATGGCTACACCTTC
CASSISEGRYGYTF
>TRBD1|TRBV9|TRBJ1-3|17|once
TGTGCCAGCAGCCCGGGACAGGGGCAATACTCTGGAAACACCATATATTTT
CASSPGQGQYSGNTIYF
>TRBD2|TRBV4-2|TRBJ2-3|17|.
TGTGCCAGCAGCCAAGACCGTAGCGGGGGTTTGACAGATACGCAGTATTTT
CASSQDRSGGLTDTQYF
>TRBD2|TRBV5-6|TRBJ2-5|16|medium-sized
TGTGCCAGCAGCTTGATGGCTGGGACTATCCAAGAGACCCAGTACTTC
CASSLMAGTIQETQYF
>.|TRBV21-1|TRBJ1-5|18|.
TGTGCCAGCAGCTCGCCTGGACAGGACTTGTATAGCAATCAGCCCCAGCATTTT
CASSSPGQDLYSNQPQHF
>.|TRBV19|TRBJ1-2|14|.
TGTGCCTCTAATCCGGGACAAGGATCCTATGGCTACACCTTC
CASNPGQGSYGYTF
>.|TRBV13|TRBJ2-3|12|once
TGTGCCAGCAGCGCGGGATCGACGGCGCAGTATTTT
CASSAGSTAQYF
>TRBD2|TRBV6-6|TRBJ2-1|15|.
TGTGCCAGCAGTGACCCGACTAGCGGGTACAATGAGCAGTTCTTC
CASSDPTSGYNEQFF
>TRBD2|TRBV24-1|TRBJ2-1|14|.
TGTGCCACCAGTGACGCTGGGGGGGACAATGAGCAGTTCTTC
CATSDAGGDNEQFF
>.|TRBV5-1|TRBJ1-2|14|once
TGCGCCAGCAGCCCGGACGGGGGGCTTAATGGCTACACCTTC
CASSPDGGLNGYTF
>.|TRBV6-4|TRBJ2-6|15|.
TGTGCCAGCAGAGCCTCAGGGTTTGGGGCCAACGTCCTGACTTTC
CASRASGFGANVLTF
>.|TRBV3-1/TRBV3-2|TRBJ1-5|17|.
TGTGCCAGCAGCCTCAAGCTTCCCAGGGCTAGCAATCAGCCCCAGCATTTT
CASSLKLPRASNQPQHF
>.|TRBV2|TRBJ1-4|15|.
TGTGCCAGCATAGAAGTTACAGGGTTTAGCGAAAAACTGTTTTTT
CASIEVTGFSEKLFF
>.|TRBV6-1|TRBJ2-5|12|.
TGTGCCAGTTCCACCGGGGTAGAGGCCCAGTACTTC
CASSTGVEAQYF
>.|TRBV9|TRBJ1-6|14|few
TGTGCCAGCAGCTCGAGGGGGGGGCACACACCCCTCCACTTT
CASSSRGGHTPLHF
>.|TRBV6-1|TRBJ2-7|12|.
TGTGCCAGCAGTGAACTAGACTACGAGCAGTACTTC
CASSELDYEQYF
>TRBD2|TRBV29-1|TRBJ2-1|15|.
TGCAGCGTTGAAGATAGGCTAGCGGGAAACAATGAGCAGTTCTTC
CSVEDRLAGNNEQFF
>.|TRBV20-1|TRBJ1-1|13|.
TGCAGTGCTAGTTTCTCTTGGAACACTGAAGCTTTCTTT
CSASFSWNTEAFF
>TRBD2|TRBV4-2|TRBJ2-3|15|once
TGTGCCAGCAGCCAAGTCCCGGGAGGGCCAGATACGCAGTATTTT
CASSQVPGGPDTQYF
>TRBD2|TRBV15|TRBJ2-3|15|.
TGTGCCACCAGCAGGGTAGCGGGAAGCACAGATACGCAGTATTTT
CATSRVAGSTDTQYF
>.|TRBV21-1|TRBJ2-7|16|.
TGTGCCAGCAGGCTCCGTTGGGACAGCCCCGTCTACGAGCAGTACTTC
CASRLRWDSPVYEQYF
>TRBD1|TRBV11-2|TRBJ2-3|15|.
TGTGCCAGCAGCTTAGTGGGGACAGCCACAGATACGCAGTATTTT
CASSLVGTATDTQYF
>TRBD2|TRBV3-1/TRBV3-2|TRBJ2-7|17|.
TGTGCCAGCAGCCAAGAATCGAGGGTCGGGGGGTCCTACGAGCAGTACTTC
CASSQESRVGGSYEQYF